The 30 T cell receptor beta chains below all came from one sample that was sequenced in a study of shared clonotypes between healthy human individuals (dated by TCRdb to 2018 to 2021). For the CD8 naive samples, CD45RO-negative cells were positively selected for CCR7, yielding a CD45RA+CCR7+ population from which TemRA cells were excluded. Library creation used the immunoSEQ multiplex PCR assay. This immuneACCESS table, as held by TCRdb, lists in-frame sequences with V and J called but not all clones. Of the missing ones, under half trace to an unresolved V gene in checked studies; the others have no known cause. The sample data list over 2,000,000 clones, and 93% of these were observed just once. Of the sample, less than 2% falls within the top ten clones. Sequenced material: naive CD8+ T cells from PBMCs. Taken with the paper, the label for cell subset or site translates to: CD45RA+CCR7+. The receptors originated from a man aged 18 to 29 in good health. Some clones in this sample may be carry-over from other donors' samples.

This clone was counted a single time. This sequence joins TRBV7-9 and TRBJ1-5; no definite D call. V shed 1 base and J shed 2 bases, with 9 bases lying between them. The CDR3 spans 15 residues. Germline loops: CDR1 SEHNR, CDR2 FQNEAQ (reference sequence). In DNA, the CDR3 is TGTGCCAGCAGCTTAGGGGGAGTTCGCAATCAGCCCCAGCATTTT. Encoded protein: CASSLGGVRNQPQHF.

The CDR3 nucleotides read TGTGCCAGCAGCTTAGCGGGACAGGGGGCCTGGCATCAGCCCCAGCATTTT. As protein: CASSLAGQGAWHQPQHF. The V gene is TRBV7-2, the J gene TRBJ1-5, with 12 bases lining up with TRBD1. The CDR3 length is 17 residues. Per the germline V gene, CDR1 is SGHTA and CDR2 is FQGNSA. Losses at the gene ends were 0 bases for V and 5 bases for J; bases not matched to a gene: 5.

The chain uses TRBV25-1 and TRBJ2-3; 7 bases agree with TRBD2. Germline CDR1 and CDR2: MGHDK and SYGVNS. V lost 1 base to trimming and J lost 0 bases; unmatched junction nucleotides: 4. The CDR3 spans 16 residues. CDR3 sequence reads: CASSEWNGGSTDTQYF. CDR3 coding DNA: TGTGCCAGCAGTGAATGGAACGGGGGGAGCACAGATACGCAGTATTTT.

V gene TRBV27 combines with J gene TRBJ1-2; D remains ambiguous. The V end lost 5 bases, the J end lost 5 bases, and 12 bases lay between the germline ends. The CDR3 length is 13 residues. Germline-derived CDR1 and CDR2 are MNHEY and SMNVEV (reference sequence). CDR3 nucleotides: TGTGCCAGCAGTCCCCTGGGGAGTTATGGCTACACCTTC. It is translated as CASSPLGSYGYTF.

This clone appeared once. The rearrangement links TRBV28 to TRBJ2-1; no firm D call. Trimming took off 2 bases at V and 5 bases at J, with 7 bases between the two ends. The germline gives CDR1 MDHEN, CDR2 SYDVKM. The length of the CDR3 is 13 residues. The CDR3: CASSLLRNNEQFF. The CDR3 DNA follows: TGTGCCAGCAGTTTACTTCGAAACAATGAGCAGTTCTTC.

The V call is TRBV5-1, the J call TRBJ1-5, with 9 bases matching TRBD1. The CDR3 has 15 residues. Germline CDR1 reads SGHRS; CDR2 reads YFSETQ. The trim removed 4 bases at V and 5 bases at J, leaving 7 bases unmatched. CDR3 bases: TGCGCCAGCAGCGCCGGGACAGGGTGGGATCAGCCCCAGCATTTT. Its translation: CASSAGTGWDQPQHF.

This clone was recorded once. The CDR3 sequence is CASTDGSYEQYF. CDR3 nucleotides: TGTGCCAGCACCGACGGGTCCTACGAGCAGTACTTC. The chain couples TRBV14 to TRBJ2-7; no clear D. This CDR3 comprises 12 residues. Per germline, CDR1 SGHDN and CDR2 FVKESK. Trimming shortened V by 7 bases and J by 1 base, and 8 bases separated the two germline ends.

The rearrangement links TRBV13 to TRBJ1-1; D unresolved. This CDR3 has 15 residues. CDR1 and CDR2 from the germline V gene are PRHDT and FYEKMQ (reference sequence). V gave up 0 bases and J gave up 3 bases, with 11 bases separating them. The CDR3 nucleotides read TGTGCCAGCAGCTTAGGCCGGGCCGGGGACACTGAAGCTTTCTTT. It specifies CASSLGRAGDTEAFF.

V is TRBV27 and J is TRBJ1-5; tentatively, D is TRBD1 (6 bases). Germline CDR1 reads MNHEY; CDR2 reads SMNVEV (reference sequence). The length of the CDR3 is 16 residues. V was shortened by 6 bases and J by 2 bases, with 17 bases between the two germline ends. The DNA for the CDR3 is TGTGCCAGCAGCCCCTGGGGGCAGGGAGGCAATCAGCCCCAGCATTTT. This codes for CASSPWGQGGNQPQHF.

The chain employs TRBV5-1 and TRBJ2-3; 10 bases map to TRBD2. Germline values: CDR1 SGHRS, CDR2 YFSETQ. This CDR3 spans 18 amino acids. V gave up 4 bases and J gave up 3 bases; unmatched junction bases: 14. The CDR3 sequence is CASSPGTGLAVATDTQYF. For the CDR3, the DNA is TGCGCCAGCAGCCCTGGGACTGGACTAGCGGTGGCTACAGATACGCAGTATTTT.

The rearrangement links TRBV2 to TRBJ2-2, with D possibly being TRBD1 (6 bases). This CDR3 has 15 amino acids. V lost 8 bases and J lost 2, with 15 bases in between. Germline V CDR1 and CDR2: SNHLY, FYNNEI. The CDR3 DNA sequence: TGTGCCAGCCTCGAGTGGGACACTAACACCGGGGAGCTGTTTTTT. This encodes CASLEWDTNTGELFF.

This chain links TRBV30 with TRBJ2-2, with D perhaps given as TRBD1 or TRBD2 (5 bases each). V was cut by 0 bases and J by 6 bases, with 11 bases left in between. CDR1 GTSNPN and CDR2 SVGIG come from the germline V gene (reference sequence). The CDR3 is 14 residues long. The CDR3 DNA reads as TGTGCCTGGAGTGTACAGGCCGGGGCCGGGGAGCTGTTTTTT. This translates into CAWSVQAGAGELFF. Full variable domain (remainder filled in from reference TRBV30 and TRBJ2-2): SQTIHQWPATLVQPVGSPLSLECTVEGTSNPNLYWYRQAAGRGLQLLFYSVGIGQISSEVPQNLSASRPQDRQFILSSKKLLLSDSGFYLCAWSVQAGAGELFFGEGSRLTVL.

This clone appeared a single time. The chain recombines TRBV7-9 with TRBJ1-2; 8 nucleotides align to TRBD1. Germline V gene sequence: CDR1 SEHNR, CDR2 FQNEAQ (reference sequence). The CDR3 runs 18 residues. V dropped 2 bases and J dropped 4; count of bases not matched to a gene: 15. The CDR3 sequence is CASSLTAISAGGGYGYTF. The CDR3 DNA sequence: TGTGCCAGCAGCTTAACGGCAATCTCGGCAGGGGGCGGCTATGGCTACACCTTC.

The CDR3 DNA sequence: TGTGCCAGCAGTTTCCGCAGCGTTCGCGCAGATACGCAGTATTTT. Protein: CASSFRSVRADTQYF. The V gene is TRBV28, the J gene TRBJ2-3; no definite D call. There are 15 residues in the CDR3. Trimming pared 3 bases from V and 4 bases from J, leaving 14 bases between. Germline CDR1 reads MDHEN; CDR2 reads SYDVKM.

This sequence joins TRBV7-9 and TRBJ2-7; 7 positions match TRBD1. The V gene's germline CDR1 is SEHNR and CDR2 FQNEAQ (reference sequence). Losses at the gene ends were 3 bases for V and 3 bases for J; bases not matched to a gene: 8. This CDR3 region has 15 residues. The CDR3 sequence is CASSFTTGTVYEQYF. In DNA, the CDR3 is TGTGCCAGCAGCTTCACAACCGGGACAGTCTACGAGCAGTACTTC. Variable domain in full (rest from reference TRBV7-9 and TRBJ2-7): DTGVSQNPRHKITKRGQNVTFRCDPISEHNRLYWYRQTLGQGPEFLTYFQNEAQLEKSRLLSDRFSAERPKGSFSTLEIQRTEQGDSAMYLCASSFTTGTVYEQYFGPGTRLTVT.

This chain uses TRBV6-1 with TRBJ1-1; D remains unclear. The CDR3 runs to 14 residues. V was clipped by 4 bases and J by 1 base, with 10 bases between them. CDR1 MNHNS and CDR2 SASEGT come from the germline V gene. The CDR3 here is CASSAVGANTEAFF. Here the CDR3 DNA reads TGTGCCAGCAGTGCAGTAGGAGCGAACACTGAAGCTTTCTTT.

The DNA for the CDR3 is TGTGCCAGCAGCCAAGTCGGACCCCGCGAAGGGGAGCTGTTTTTT. Residues: CASSQVGPREGELFF. V usage is TRBV14 and J usage is TRBJ2-2, with D unclear. The CDR3 loop spans 15 amino acids. V was cut by 1 base and J by 8 bases, with 14 bases left in between. Germline-derived CDR1 and CDR2 are SGHDN and FVKESK.

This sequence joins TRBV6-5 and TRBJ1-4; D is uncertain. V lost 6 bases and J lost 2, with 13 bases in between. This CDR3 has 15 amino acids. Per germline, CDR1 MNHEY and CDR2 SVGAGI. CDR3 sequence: CASRHLGGTNEKLFF. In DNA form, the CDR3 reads TGTGCCAGCAGGCACCTAGGCGGTACTAATGAAAAACTGTTTTTT.

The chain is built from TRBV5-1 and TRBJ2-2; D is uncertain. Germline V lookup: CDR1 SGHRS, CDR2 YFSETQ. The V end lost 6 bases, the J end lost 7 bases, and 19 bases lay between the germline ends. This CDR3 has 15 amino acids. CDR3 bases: TGCGCCAGCACCTTCCTTGACGACTTAAACGGGGAGCTGTTTTTT. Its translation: CASTFLDDLNGELFF. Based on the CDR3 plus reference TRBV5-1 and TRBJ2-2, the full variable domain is KAGVTQTPRYLIKTRGQQVTLSCSPISGHRSVSWYQQTPGQGLQFLFEYFSETQRNKGNFPGRFSGRQFSNSRSEMNVSTLELGDSALYLCASTFLDDLNGELFFGEGSRLTVL.

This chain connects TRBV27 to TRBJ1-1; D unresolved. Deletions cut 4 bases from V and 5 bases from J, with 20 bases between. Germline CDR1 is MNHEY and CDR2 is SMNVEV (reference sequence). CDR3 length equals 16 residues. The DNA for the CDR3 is TGTGCCAGCAGTTCCCCCCACCAGTCCTTGTGGACTGAAGCTTTCTTT. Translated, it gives CASSSPHQSLWTEAFF.

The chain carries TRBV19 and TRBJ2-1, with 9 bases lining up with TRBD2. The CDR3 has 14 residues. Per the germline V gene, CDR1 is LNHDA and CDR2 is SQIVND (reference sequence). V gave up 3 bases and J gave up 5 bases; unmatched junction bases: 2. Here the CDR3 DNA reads TGTGCCAGTAGTATGCTAGCGGGGAACAATGAGCAGTTCTTC. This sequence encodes CASSMLAGNNEQFF.

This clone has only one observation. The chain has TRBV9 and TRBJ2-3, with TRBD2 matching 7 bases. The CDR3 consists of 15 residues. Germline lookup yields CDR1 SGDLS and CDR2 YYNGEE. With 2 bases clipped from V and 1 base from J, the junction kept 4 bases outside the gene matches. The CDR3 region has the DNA TGTGCCAGCAGCGTCCGACTAGCTCGCACAGATACGCAGTATTTT. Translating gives CASSVRLARTDTQYF.

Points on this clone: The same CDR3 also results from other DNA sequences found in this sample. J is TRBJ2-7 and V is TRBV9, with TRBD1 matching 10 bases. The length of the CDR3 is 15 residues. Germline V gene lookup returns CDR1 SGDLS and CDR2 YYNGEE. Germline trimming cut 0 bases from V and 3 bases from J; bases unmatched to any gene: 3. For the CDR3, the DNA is TGTGCCAGCAGCGTAGAAGGACAGGGGGACTACGAGCAGTACTTC. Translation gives CASSVEGQGDYEQYF.

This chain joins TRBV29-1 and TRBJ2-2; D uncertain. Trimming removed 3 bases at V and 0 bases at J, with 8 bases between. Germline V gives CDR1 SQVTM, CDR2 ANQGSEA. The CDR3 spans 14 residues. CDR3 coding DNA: TGCAGCGTTGACCCAGGCACGAACACCGGGGAGCTGTTTTTT. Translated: CSVDPGTNTGELFF.

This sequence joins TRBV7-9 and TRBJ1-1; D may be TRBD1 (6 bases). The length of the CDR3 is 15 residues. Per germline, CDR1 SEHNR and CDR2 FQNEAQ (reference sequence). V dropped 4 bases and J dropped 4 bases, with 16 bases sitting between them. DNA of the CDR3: TGTGCCAGCAGCTCCCCGACAGGCCTGGGCACTGAAGCTTTCTTT. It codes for CASSSPTGLGTEAFF.

The CDR3 loop is CASSGQPSEQYF. CDR3 DNA sequence: TGTGCCAGTAGTGGGCAGCCCAGCGAGCAGTACTTC. The chain has TRBV19 and TRBJ2-7; D remains ambiguous. The CDR3 is made up of 12 amino acids. V lost 5 bases and J 6 bases, leaving 11 bases between the germline ends. The germline V gene has CDR1 LNHDA and CDR2 SQIVND (reference sequence).

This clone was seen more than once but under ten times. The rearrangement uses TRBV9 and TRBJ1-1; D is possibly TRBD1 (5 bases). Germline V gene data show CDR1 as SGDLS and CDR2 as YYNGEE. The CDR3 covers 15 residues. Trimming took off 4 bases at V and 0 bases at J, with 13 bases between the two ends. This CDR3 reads CASSQGSLMNTEAFF. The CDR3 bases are TGTGCCAGCAGCCAGGGTAGCCTGATGAACACTGAAGCTTTCTTT.

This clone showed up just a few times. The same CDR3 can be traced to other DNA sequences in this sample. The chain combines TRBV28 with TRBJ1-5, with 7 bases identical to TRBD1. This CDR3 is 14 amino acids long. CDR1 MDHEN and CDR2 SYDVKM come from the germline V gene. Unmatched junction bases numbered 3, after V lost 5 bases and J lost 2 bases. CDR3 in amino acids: CASSPQGGNQPQHF. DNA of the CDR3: TGTGCCAGCAGTCCTCAGGGGGGCAATCAGCCCCAGCATTTT.

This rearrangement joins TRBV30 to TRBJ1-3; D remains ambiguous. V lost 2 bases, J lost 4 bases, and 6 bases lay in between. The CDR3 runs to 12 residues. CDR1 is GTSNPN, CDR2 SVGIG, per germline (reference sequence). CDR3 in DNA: TGTGCCTGGAGTTGGGTAGGAAACACCATATATTTT. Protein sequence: CAWSWVGNTIYF.

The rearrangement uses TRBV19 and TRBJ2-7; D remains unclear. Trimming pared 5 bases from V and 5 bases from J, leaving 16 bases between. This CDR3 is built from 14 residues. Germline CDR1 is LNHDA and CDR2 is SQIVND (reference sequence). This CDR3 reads CASSSWTASDEQYF. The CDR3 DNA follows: TGTGCCAGTAGTTCCTGGACGGCGTCCGACGAGCAGTACTTC.